This T cell receptor beta chain is drawn from a study of Ad26.COV2.S vaccination and SARS-CoV-2 variants. Across the whole study: Once or twice, 56 days apart, Ad26.COV2.S was delivered intramuscularly. Broader study findings: Estimates derived from TCR breadth and depth analyses may have underestimated total T cell responses.

On this clone itself: Its antigen is currently unknown.

TCRdb's copy holds only in-frame clones and misses some; the assay was immunoSEQ multiplex PCR. The data show approximately 480,000 clones, with roughly 89% seen just once and roughly 13% held by the top ten. The CDR3 is 15 residues long. From germline, CDR1 is MNHNY and CDR2 SVGAGI (reference sequence). Losses at the gene ends were 7 bases for V and 4 bases for J; bases not matched to a gene: 10. The treatment is: over 15 received Ad26.COV2.S at low or high dose, single or two shots; several received placebo; per-sample allocation not given. Specimens were obtained on day 63 following the first vaccine or placebo injection. Ad26.COV2.S expressed prefusion-stabilized spike from the original Wuhan strain.

The source was peripheral blood, collected in a trial of Ad26.COV2.S vaccine versus placebo. The TCR was taken from a person between 18 and 65 years old who received the Ad26.COV2.S COVID-19 vaccine or a placebo. The V gene is TRBV6-6, the J gene TRBJ2-7; 10 positions agree with TRBD2. The CDR3 region is CASTPLGLAEYEQYF. In DNA form, the CDR3 reads TGTGCCAGCACCCCGCTTGGACTAGCGGAGTACGAGCAGTACTTC.